These T cell receptor beta chains were read from a single sample in a study of T cell responses to AZD1222 COVID-19 vaccine. TCRdb keeps only in-frame clones here, not all; method: immunoSEQ multiplex PCR. The repertoire holds 150,000 to 200,000 clones, with about 93% as singletons. This sample comprised peripheral blood, obtained 28 days after the second AZD1222 dose. The receptors here all came from an adult who received the AZD1222 COVID-19 vaccine. Both conserved end residues are part of each CDR3. D genes are given only for firm matches. A row's size may be missing; if present it is once, few, many or a size class.

15,-,TRBV12-5,TRBD2,TRBJ2-1,CASGLGLAGNNEQFF,TGTGCTAGTGGTTTAGGACTAGCGGGCAACAATGAGCAGTTCTTC
14,-,TRBV18,-,TRBJ1-2,CASSPIRTNYGYTF,TGTGCCAGCTCACCAATACGTACCAACTATGGCTACACCTTC
15,-,TRBV7-2,TRBD1,TRBJ2-3,CASSFFGQGTDTQYF,TGTGCCAGCAGCTTTTTTGGACAGGGCACAGATACGCAGTATTTT
15,-,TRBV2,-,TRBJ2-3,CASSVHSPTGDTQYF,TGTGCCAGCAGTGTTCATTCCCCAACCGGGGATACGCAGTATTTT
15,-,TRBV6-5,TRBD1,TRBJ1-6,CASRKGQGGDSPLHF,TGTGCCAGCAGGAAAGGACAGGGAGGTGATTCACCCCTCCACTTT
14,-,TRBV30,TRBD1,TRBJ1-2,CAWSRGQGQRVYTF,TGTGCCTGGAGTAGGGGCCAGGGACAGAGAGTCTACACCTTC
16,once,TRBV19,-,TRBJ2-7,CASSIGGGAIPYEQYF,TGTGCCAGTAGTATAGGCGGCGGGGCCATCCCCTACGAGCAGTACTTC
14,-,TRBV15,TRBD1,TRBJ2-1,CATRPRDRHNEQFF,TGTGCCACCAGGCCCCGGGACAGACACAATGAGCAGTTCTTC
13,-,TRBV6-5,TRBD1,TRBJ1-5,CASRGQNDQPQHF,TGTGCCAGCAGGGGACAGAACGATCAGCCCCAGCATTTT
15,-,TRBV2,TRBD1,TRBJ1-5,CASSDFGTGDRPQHF,TGTGCCAGCAGTGATTTCGGGACAGGCGACCGGCCCCAGCATTTT
13,-,TRBV12-5,-,TRBJ1-3,CAVEGKRGNTIYF,TGTGCTGTCGAGGGGAAACGGGGAAACACCATATATTTT
15,once,TRBV28,-,TRBJ1-1,CASSFSAPGRTEAFF,TGTGCCAGCAGTTTCTCCGCCCCCGGGCGGACTGAAGCTTTCTTT
14,-,TRBV10-1,TRBD1,TRBJ2-1,CASSEFGTGGEQFF,TGCGCCAGCAGTGAGTTCGGGACAGGGGGAGAGCAGTTCTTC
15,-,TRBV28,TRBD1,TRBJ1-5,CASSLGTGWGQPQHF,TGTGCCAGCAGTTTGGGGACAGGGTGGGGTCAGCCCCAGCATTTT
14,-,TRBV6-6,-,TRBJ1-1,CASIGNPMNTEAFF,TGTGCCAGCATAGGAAACCCCATGAACACTGAAGCTTTCTTT